Sequencing of this T cell receptor (beta chain) was carried out in a study of blood T cells in healthy people across ages. Study conclusions and caveats: The fall in TCR beta diversity per million T cells was roughly linear with age.

Ten milliliters of peripheral blood were drawn from each donor into EDTA-treated tubes. The CDR3 has 15 residues. The V segment lost 6 bases and the J segment 2 bases; nucleotides outside the gene matches: 8. The germline CDR1 and CDR2 sequences are DFQATT and SNEGSKA (reference sequence). Note on this clonotype: Antigen: not known.

A second PCR of about 6 to 11 cycles used a sample-barcoded 5' primer and a J-beta primer mix. Via MiXCR, TCRdb re-called the 5' RACE reads, giving one row per CDR3 protein. The data contain some 880,000 distinct CDR3 sequences, about 36% of them seen just once; the ten biggest clones take up roughly 13%. The sequencing input was blood. This chain connects TRBV20-1 to TRBJ2-3; TRBD2 agrees at 10 bases. The sequence was collected from a man younger than 30 in good health. In nucleotides, the CDR3 is TGCAGTGCCCTTCTAGCGGGGGCCTCCACAGATACGCAGTATTTT. It codes for CSALLAGASTDTQYF.